The rows below give T cell receptor beta chains drawn from one sample of a study of post-analysis software for immune sequencing data. Via MiXCR, TCRdb re-called the PCR reads, giving one row per CDR3 protein. In the table there are about half a million distinct CDR3 sequences, about a third of which are singletons. The specimen sequenced was blood. The origin of the receptors is a girl aged 2-17 years with multiple sclerosis. CDR3s include the opening cysteine and the closing phenylalanine or tryptophan.

v_gene,j_gene,CDR3aa
TRBV12-3/TRBV12-4,TRBJ1-1,CASSFANTEAFF
TRBV11-2,TRBJ1-1,CASSSTGGGRMNTEAFF
TRBV9,TRBJ2-2,CASSGERGGELFF
TRBV12-3/TRBV12-4,TRBJ1-1,CASSLRQGVITDTEAFF
TRBV20-1,TRBJ2-5,CSARVSGGELQETQYF
TRBV12-3/TRBV12-4,TRBJ2-1,CASSLGSGGPHNEQFF
TRBV10-3,TRBJ2-5,CAISEPQETQYF
TRBV12-3/TRBV12-4,TRBJ1-2,CASSFSAAYGYTF
TRBV3-1,TRBJ2-2,CASSQYDTGELFF
TRBV6-5,TRBJ2-1,CASSQGLAGGNEQFF
TRBV10-3,TRBJ2-5,CATRDTGETRYF
TRBV3-1,TRBJ1-1,CASSPRQAGTEAFF
TRBV25-1,TRBJ1-2,CASSQEGGANYGYTF
TRBV4-1,TRBJ2-5,CASSRLGLAQETQYF
TRBV7-9,TRBJ1-2,CASSLDRTGGGYTF
TRBV18,TRBJ2-3,CASSPRVRTTDTQYF
TRBV29-1,TRBJ2-3,CSVEGAGGITDTQYF
TRBV7-2,.,CASSPIGGYNEQYF
TRBV11-2,TRBJ1-1,CASSLISDRGTEAFF
TRBV10-3,TRBJ2-5,CAISVGTGGSRGGTQYF
TRBV24-1,TRBJ2-7,CATSDSLDSSYEQYF
TRBV20-1,TRBJ2-7,CSARGPEATSGVSYEQYF
TRBV20-1,TRBJ1-2,CSASTIQGAANYGYTF
TRBV10-3,TRBJ2-1,CAISEGRGDEQFF
TRBV5-1,TRBJ1-5,CAAGKGARNQPQHF
TRBV2,TRBJ1-4,CASSAGTGGEKLFF
TRBV11-2,TRBJ2-3,CASSLLGDRVGTDTQYF
TRBV11-2,TRBJ2-5,CASSPRRFGTQKETQYF
TRBV27,TRBJ2-5,CASSPAVYQETQYF
TRBV5-4,TRBJ2-3,CASSPADRGATDTQYF
TRBV3-1,TRBJ2-7,CASSQGLAGLYEQYF
TRBV15,TRBJ1-5,CATSTEKRWGDLANQPQHF
TRBV5-1,TRBJ2-4,CASSLEWAGEQYF
TRBV5-1,TRBJ2-7,CASSLGTDQAGYEQYF
TRBV12-3/TRBV12-4,TRBJ1-6,CASSLAGGPTSYNSPLHF
TRBV28,TRBJ2-1,CASSPRTGGTPHGQFF
TRBV2,TRBJ2-5,CASLPDRDQETQYF
TRBV27,TRBJ2-7,CASRLRRSYEQYF
TRBV12-3/TRBV12-4,TRBJ2-5,CASSGRTLQEAQYF
TRBV7-9,TRBJ1-1,CAGGQEGPEAFF
TRBV6-2/TRBV6-3,TRBJ2-5,CASSRGGSQETQYF
TRBV27,TRBJ1-1,CASSSGEGNTEAFF
TRBV3-1,TRBJ2-1,CASSQEEAGETREQFF
TRBV20-1,TRBJ2-3,CSAKWTDTQYF
TRBV28,TRBJ2-3,CASSSASGGGTDTQYF
TRBV6-1,TRBJ1-1,CASFRQTAAGTEAFF